The 19 T cell receptor beta chains below were found in one sample sequenced in a study of OX40 agonist ivuxolimab in advanced cancers. This table comes from immunoSEQ multiplex PCR, and its TCRdb copy is limited to in-frame clones, with some not included. The sample has some 49,000 clones; 75% to 80% are singletons. The sample consisted of CD4+ or CD8+ T cells sorted from blood, taken in a trial of the OX40 agonist ivuxolimab. The receptors come from an adult with an advanced solid tumor such as melanoma, head and neck, liver or kidney cancer.

The CDR3 sequence: CASSLSSGASYEQYF. CDR3 in DNA: TGTGCCAGCAGTTTATCTAGCGGAGCCTCCTACGAGCAGTACTTC. This chain connects TRBV27 to TRBJ2-7; D perhaps matches TRBD2 (6 bases). V lost 0 bases and J 0 bases, leaving 9 bases between the germline ends. The V gene's germline CDR1 is MNHEY and CDR2 SMNVEV (reference sequence). CDR3 length equals 15 residues.

This clone was seen a handful of times. V gene TRBV29-1 combines with J gene TRBJ1-6; D remains ambiguous. V lost 8 bases, J lost 6 bases, and 14 bases lay in between. This CDR3 region has 13 residues. Germline CDR1 reads SQVTM; CDR2 reads ANQGSEA. CDR3 in DNA: TGCAGCTTCGCAGCAGATCTTAATTCACCCCTCCACTTT. It specifies CSFAADLNSPLHF.

This sequence joins TRBV19 and TRBJ2-3; 8 bases fit TRBD1. The CDR3 is 13 amino acids. Germline lookup yields CDR1 LNHDA and CDR2 SQIVND (reference sequence). The V and J ends lost 7 bases and 3 bases, in that order; junction bases with no gene match: 3. The DNA for the CDR3 is TGTGCCAGTATGGGGACAGGTACAGATACGCAGTATTTT. Its protein product is CASMGTGTDTQYF.

This clone was seen once. The rearrangement joins TRBV5-6 to TRBJ1-6; a weak D match, TRBD1 (5 bases). V was trimmed by 6 bases and J by 6 bases, leaving 16 bases between them. Germline V CDR1 and CDR2: SGHDT, YYEEEE. The CDR3 has 15 residues. The CDR3: CASNRFGGANSPLHF. CDR3 in DNA: TGTGCCAGCAATAGATTTGGGGGTGCTAATTCACCCCTCCACTTT. The full variable domain, its missing parts supplied by reference TRBV5-6 and TRBJ1-6, is DAGVTQSPTHLIKTRGQQVTLRCSPKSGHDTVSWYQQALGQGPQFIFQYYEEEERQRGNFPDRFSGHQFPNYSSELNVNALLLGDSALYLCASNRFGGANSPLHFGNGTRLTVT.

This clone occurred once. This chain links TRBV4-1 with TRBJ1-2, with D possibly TRBD1 on 6 matching bases. Trimming left V 0 bases short and J 4 bases short, with 21 bases between. Germline CDR1 reads MGHRA; CDR2 reads YSYEKL. The CDR3 runs 18 residues. Written as DNA, the CDR3 is TGCGCCAGCAGCCAAGAGGGGCAGGGGTACTTCGGATCCTATGGCTACACCTTC. Protein product: CASSQEGQGYFGSYGYTF.

The chain joins TRBV30 to TRBJ2-7; 7 positions agree with TRBD1. Trimming took 3 bases from V and 2 from J; bases not matched to a gene: 4. The CDR3 covers 13 residues. The germline V gene encodes CDR1 GTSNPN and CDR2 SVGIG (reference sequence). The CDR3 spells CAWRRGPAYEQYF. In DNA, the CDR3 is TGTGCCTGGAGGAGGGGGCCTGCCTACGAGCAGTACTTC.

The chain combines TRBV1 with TRBJ2-6; the table's D call TRBD2 went unverified against the DNA. TRBV1 is classified as a pseudogene. This CDR3 region has 16 residues. CDR3 protein: CTSRISRLSRANVLTF. For the CDR3, the DNA is TGCACCAGCAGGATTAGTCGTTTGAGTCGGGCCAACGTCCTGACTTTC.

The J gene is TRBJ2-7, the V gene TRBV7-9; the D gene is possibly TRBD2 (5 bases). The germline CDR1 and CDR2 sequences are SEHNR and FQNEAQ (reference sequence). This CDR3 region has 14 residues. Trimming removed 1 base from V and 4 bases from J, with 11 bases in between. CDR3 loop: CASSLGRWEYEQYF. The CDR3 region has the DNA TGTGCCAGCAGCTTAGGAAGGTGGGAGTACGAGCAGTACTTC.

This rearrangement joins TRBV27 to TRBJ2-6, with D uncertain. Trimming stripped 5 bases from V and 2 bases from J, with 7 bases between. CDR1 and CDR2 (germline): MNHEY, SMNVEV (reference sequence). The CDR3 consists of 14 residues. The CDR3 DNA reads TGTGCCAGCAGTACCGGCCCTGGGGCCAACGTCCTGACTTTC. Its protein product is CASSTGPGANVLTF.

The rearrangement uses TRBV7-2 and TRBJ1-5, with D unclear. Trimming removed 1 base at V and 7 bases at J, with 14 bases between. CDR1 is SGHTA and CDR2 is FQGNSA in the germline V gene. The CDR3 runs to 15 residues. The CDR3 DNA follows: TGTGCCAGCAGCTTAGGCGGCCACGTCGAGCAGCCCCAGCATTTT. Protein product: CASSLGGHVEQPQHF. Based on the CDR3 plus reference TRBV7-2 and TRBJ1-5, the full variable domain is GAGVSQSPSNKVTEKGKDVELRCDPISGHTALYWYRQSLGQGLEFLIYFQGNSAPDKSGLPSDRFSAERTGGSVSTLTIQRTQQEDSAVYLCASSLGGHVEQPQHFGDGTRLSIL.

The chain carries TRBV6-5 and TRBJ1-4; no clear D. Germline-derived CDR1 and CDR2 are MNHEY and SVGAGI. The V end lost 6 bases, the J end lost 0 bases, and 8 bases lay between the germline ends. The CDR3 sequence is 14 residues long. The CDR3 here is CASRATSTNEKLFF. The CDR3 DNA reads TGTGCCAGCAGAGCGACTTCAACTAATGAAAAACTGTTTTTT.

In this sample, this clone turned up a few times. J is TRBJ2-5 and V is TRBV5-4, with 8 nucleotides matching TRBD1. J lost 4 bases, V lost 4 bases, and 15 bases had no gene match. This CDR3 has 17 residues. CDR1 is SGHNT and CDR2 is YYREEE in the germline V gene (reference sequence). CDR3 amino acids: CASSRTGSRLRPETQYF. The CDR3 region has the DNA TGTGCCAGCAGCAGGACAGGGTCCCGACTCCGACCAGAGACCCAGTACTTC.

This clone has more than one count but fewer than ten. The rearrangement joins TRBV27 to TRBJ2-5; possibly TRBD1 or TRBD2 for D (5 bases each). This CDR3 spans 17 amino acids. V dropped 1 base and J dropped 2 bases, with 17 bases sitting between them. CDR1 is MNHEY, CDR2 SMNVEV, per germline (reference sequence). The CDR3 here is CASSLFWDERVQETQYF. DNA for the CDR3: TGTGCCAGCAGTTTATTCTGGGACGAGAGAGTACAAGAGACCCAGTACTTC.

This clone was picked up a small number of times. V is TRBV9 and J is TRBJ2-1; the match to TRBD2 covers 7 bases. Trimming cost V 0 bases and J 6 bases; bases outside gene matches: 6. Germline-derived CDR1 and CDR2 are SGDLS and YYNGEE. The CDR3 is 15 amino acids. CDR3 nucleotide sequence: TGTGCCAGCAGCGTAGACTTACTAGCGAGCAATGAGCAGTTCTTC. This gives the protein CASSVDLLASNEQFF.

This chain connects TRBV28 to TRBJ2-7; 9 nucleotides agree with TRBD2. The CDR3 sequence is 16 residues long. The V gene's germline CDR1 is MDHEN and CDR2 SYDVKM. The V and J ends lost 5 bases and 4 bases, in that order; junction bases with no gene match: 12. CDR3 coding DNA: TGTGCCAGCAGTCCCCTAGGTAGCGGGAGTATTTACGAGCAGTACTTC. The encoded protein is CASSPLGSGSIYEQYF.

The chain recombines TRBV5-1 with TRBJ2-1, with D tentatively TRBD1 or TRBD2 (5 bases each). The V end lost 7 bases, the J end lost 0 bases, and 14 bases lay between the germline ends. The CDR3 runs to 15 residues. Germline CDR1 SGHRS, CDR2 YFSETQ. The CDR3 region has the DNA TGCGCCAGCTGGGGCTCGGGGAGCTCCTACAATGAGCAGTTCTTC. Translated: CASWGSGSSYNEQFF.

This chain links TRBV7-6 with TRBJ1-2; weak D call: TRBD1 (6 bases). Trimming removed 1 base from V and 4 bases from J, with 19 bases in between. This CDR3 spans 17 amino acids. Germline V gives CDR1 SGHVS, CDR2 FNYEAQ. CDR3 coding DNA: TGTGCCAGCAGCTTAGTGGCGGACAGATCTAACTTCTATGGCTACACCTTC. It codes for CASSLVADRSNFYGYTF.

The V call is TRBV5-1, the J call TRBJ2-3; 8 bases line up with TRBD2. The length of the CDR3 is 16 residues. The V and J ends lost 0 bases and 0 bases, in that order; junction bases with no gene match: 3. From germline, CDR1 is SGHRS and CDR2 YFSETQ. CDR3 region: CASSLDPSGSTDTQYF. CDR3 nucleotide sequence: TGCGCCAGCAGCTTGGACCCTAGCGGGAGCACAGATACGCAGTATTTT.

The chain has TRBV7-8 and TRBJ2-4; TRBD1 matches at 9 bases. Per the germline V gene, CDR1 is SGHVS and CDR2 is FQNEAQ. J gave up 8 bases and V 5 bases, and 7 bases lay outside the gene matches. This CDR3 has 14 amino acids. DNA for the CDR3: TGTGCCAGCAGCAGCCGGGACAGGGTAGACATTCAGTACTTC. This codes for CASSSRDRVDIQYF.